This T cell receptor beta chain was sequenced for a study of cytomegalovirus exposure and HLA in healthy donors (dated by TCRdb to the late 2010s). For context, the study as a whole: According to an earlier analysis of a few hundred of the donors, about 170 million T cells yielded over 90 million unique TCR beta sequences and around 280 Gb of sequence data. Roughly 290 gigabases of sequencing data and 70 million to 95 million unique TCR sequences made up an early release that covered fewer than 650 HLA-typed donors. Of the roughly 400 genotyped donors, about 84% fell in the genetic ancestry cluster associated with self-reported Caucasian donors. The study aimed to test whether signatures of past pathogen exposure could be identified by cataloging public T cell receptors. The study used immunosequencing to profile the T cell repertoires of under 700 subjects and linked those repertoires to cytomegalovirus serostatus. A separate validation cohort of 100 to 150 different subjects was used in addition to the approximately 640-subject first cohort. The study combined high-throughput TCR immunosequencing, statistical association of individual TCRs with disease status, and machine learning to predict cytomegalovirus infection status. In a later analysis, previously published TCR beta repertoires from 600 to 850 donors were re-analyzed and high-resolution HLA genotyping was added so that TCR occurrence patterns could be studied. In the later analysis, no new phenotypic data were used to find candidate immune exposures; instead, reliance was placed on TCR beta sequences and their occurrence across donors. An earlier analysis of approximately 640 of the donors applied high-throughput TCR beta sequencing to assess whether each TCR beta V gene segment acted as functional or pseudogenic. Donor age, sex, ethnicity and CMV serostatus were collected together with the repertoire data. A later genetic analysis took genome-wide SNP genotypes for about 65% of the 666 donors and used that subset as a discovery cohort. Every discovery cohort repertoire had been produced on one sequencing platform. Both class I and class II loci were covered by HLA typing, at four-digit resolution. The number of donors typed differed by locus, with about 629-630 for A, B, C, DRB1 and DQB1, over 500 for DQA1, under 610 for DPA1, and some 440 for DPB1. Because of strong linkage in the cohort, 5 or 6 DR-DQ haplotypes were treated as single units for association and clustering. On average, around 240,000 unique TCR beta nucleotide sequences were sequenced per donor among several hundred genotyped donors of the cohort, with roughly a sixth of those sequences being non-productive. Overall study outcomes, separate from this receptor: Sequencing depth was assumed to be roughly uniform across donors in the presence/absence analyses, though that assumption may not hold. A further reported finding was that TCR beta sequences accurately predicted the HLA-A and HLA-B alleles for most subjects in the first cohort. In a later analysis, most CMV-associated TCR beta chains were found to appear HLA-restricted, with HLA associations seemingly driven largely by CMV exposure. Only TCR beta chains were sequenced in this cohort, and the absence of alpha or paired-chain data limited detectable features. A later analysis reported that several top co-occurrence clusters appeared linked to parvovirus B19, influenza, CMV and Epstein-Barr virus. Because HLA typing was missing for some donors at each locus, association tests included only the typed subset. At a false discovery rate of 0.05, a later analysis linked about 17,000 TCR beta sequences to specific HLA alleles. Over 15 rarely observed V segments, including chromosome 9 orphons, were excluded from the earlier analysis of a few hundred of the donors because counts were too low. In a later analysis, the rate of TCR association differed among HLA loci, with DRB1 alleles having the most associated TCRs and HLA-C alleles having the fewest. Three of the identified cytomegalovirus-associated TCR beta chains were confirmed in vitro to be specific for cytomegalovirus antigens. The study gave a list of about 170 TCR beta chains associated with cytomegalovirus. In a later genetic analysis, fewer N-insertions in productive TCRs were reported among donors in an Asian-associated ancestry cluster than the roughly 670-donor mean. Broadly in line with IMGT annotations, most TCR beta V segments showed up in productive rearrangements about 87% or about 30% of the time in an earlier analysis of 450 to 750 of the donors. Strong co-occurrence of HLA alleles, especially DR and DQ, made assigning TCR associations to individual alleles difficult. For the cohort, immune exposure information was limited to CMV serostatus. A group of highly shared sequence variants was considered likely to be a technical artifact of the sequencing pipeline. An association between a missense DCLRE1C variant and V-gene and J-gene trimming of TCR beta chains was found in a later genetic analysis and replicated in an independent cohort. Because the 87-base-pair reads could not distinguish some IMGT-functional V segments, including TRBV6-2 and TRBV6-3, those segments were excluded. Most TCR sequences were observed very rarely across donors, whereas some public TCRs were present in many individuals. In both the original and validation cohorts, the classifier was reported to diagnose cytomegalovirus status with high specificity and sensitivity. It was suggested by the authors that the approach could potentially be generalized to other disease states and immunological phenotypes. In a later analysis, HLA-associated TCR beta chains were found to be more clonally expanded and to have lower generation probabilities than equally common non-associated chains. Correlated functional status among segregating V segments might be attributable to linkage disequilibrium, but an unknown experimental factor could not be ruled out.

From its cysteine to its phenylalanine, the CDR3 spans 14 amino acids. Solely the CDR3 DNA is kept, with 42 bases framed from the first base. CDR1 and CDR2 (ENHRY, SYGVKD) derive from the germline V gene. Between the V and J ends, shortened by 0 bases and 3 bases respectively, the junction contains 9 bases. The cohort comprised approximately 700 healthy bone marrow donors. At the time of sampling, all cohort members were nominally healthy, though unrecorded immune exposures were likely present. The donor was CMV seronegative and was included in the group of 352 seronegative cohort members. A peripheral blood sample was collected from each donor, and TCR beta sequencing was performed on peripheral blood mononuclear cells. The Qiagen DNeasy Blood Extraction Kit was used to extract genomic DNA from the blood cell samples. The protocol used for the library was the immunoSEQ multiplex PCR assay. A mixture of 60 forward primers for TCR Vbeta segments and 13 reverse primers for TCR Jbeta segments was used in the multiplex PCR. The CDR3 region of rearranged TCR beta genes was amplified from genomic DNA by a multiplex PCR assay. On the Illumina HiSeq System, the amplified TCR beta libraries were sequenced as 87-base-pair reads. Per the original workflow: Across the 670 or so repertoires, a later analysis counted 78 million or so unique TCR beta chains, 8.5 million to 12 million of which were shared by at least two donors. Raw reads were error-corrected and collapsed into unique sequences with a nearest-neighbor algorithm that merged closely related sequences to remove PCR and sequencing errors. V, D and J gene segments were assigned by aligning CDR3 sequences to IMGT reference sequences. For a sequence to be retained, a match of at least six nucleotides was required to both a V gene segment and a J gene segment. Rearrangements were called productive when the CDR3 lacked stop codons and stayed in frame with V and J; all others were non-productive. CDR3 was defined according to IMGT convention as the region running from the second conserved V-encoded cysteine to the conserved J-encoded phenylalanine. Sequences without an unambiguous match to a single V gene segment were excluded from the earlier analysis of approximately 600 of the donors. In an earlier analysis of 450 to 700 of the donors, V segments were called functional above 56.7% productive rearrangements and were called segregating when the between-donor standard deviation exceeded 5%. A statistical classification framework was built for diagnosing cytomegalovirus status from the catalog of TCR beta chain sequences. V and J gene assignment, in a later analysis, came from comparing TCR nucleotide sequences with IMGT/GENE-DB human TR gene sequences. In a later analysis, CDR3 sequences and most-parsimonious VDJ recombination scenarios were assigned using the TCRdist pipeline. In a later analysis, every TCR beta chain was defined by the combination of its CDR3 amino acid sequence and its V-gene family, and reads without a unique V-gene family were dropped. In a later analysis, 450 to 600 highly shared, low-generation-probability nucleotide sequences were removed to address suspected cross-contamination and a sequencing artifact. A later analysis calculated a clonal expansion index for each public chain from normalized within-repertoire ranks of inferred template counts. Generation probabilities in a later analysis came from a VDJ recombination model fitted to out-of-frame rearrangements, and those results were checked against IGoR. A later analysis scored TCR-TCR, TCR-HLA and TCR-CMV co-occurrence with hypergeometric tests, applying a repertoire-size bias correction to TCR pairs. To estimate false discovery rates, a later analysis permuted the HLA or CMV assignments 20 times. In a later analysis, co-occurring TCRs were grouped using DBSCAN, and TCRdist sequence similarity was added for clustering within HLA-allele-positive subsets. Repertoires with fewer than 30,000 or more than 120,000 public chains were left out of co-occurrence clustering, as were about five repertoires with anomalous nucleotide sharing. This immuneACCESS table, as held by TCRdb, lists in-frame sequences with V and J called but not all clones. Of the missing ones, under half trace to an unresolved V gene in checked studies; the others have no known cause. V and J calls and clone size are those listed in that table; D and trimming were worked out from the DNA. The sample table lists 130,000 or so clones, around 85% of them with a count of one. The ten largest make up less than 2.5% of the sample.

About this clone: Its antigen specificity is not known. No per-base quality is available; no much larger clone lies one base away.

The material sequenced was PBMCs. The receptor comes from a man between 25 and 39 years old in good health and CMV-seronegative. Rearrangement joined TRBV10-3 to TRBJ2-7; no D gene can be assigned with confidence. The CDR3: CAISESGLHYEQYF. The sequenced DNA is TGTGCCATCAGTGAGTCTGGGCTACACTACGAGCAGTACTTC.